This is a list of T cell receptor beta chains from one sample in a study of OX40 agonist ivuxolimab in advanced cancers. Clones were read by immunoSEQ multiplex PCR, and TCRdb kept only the in-frame ones, dropping some. The table records fewer than 25,000 clones, approximately 81% of them present only once. This material consisted of CD4+ or CD8+ T cells sorted from blood, taken in a trial of the OX40 agonist ivuxolimab. The receptor source for this set is an adult with an advanced solid tumor such as melanoma, head and neck, liver or kidney cancer. Each CDR3 is given without its conserved first and last residue.

j_call v_call cdr3_aa
TRBJ2-2 TRBV2 ASRGTGGNTGELF
TRBJ2-1 TRBV30 AWSSWDNEQF
TRBJ2-3 TRBV20-1 SAPSDTQY
TRBJ2-7 TRBV5-1 ASSTELYEQY
TRBJ2-5 TRBV28 ASSPATSENQETQY
TRBJ2-1 TRBV19 ASSIVSNNEQF
TRBJ1-5 TRBV19 ASSITISWNQPQH
TRBJ2-1 TRBV18 ASQVGDEQF
TRBJ2-7 TRBV6-4 ASSETESSYEQY
TRBJ2-7 TRBV6-4 ASSLQGLAYEQY
TRBJ2-5 TRBV19 ASSIDQRGDQETQY
TRBJ2-2 TRBV28 ASSPPTRGRTGELF
TRBJ2-2 TRBV5-1 ASSGAFRGLSGELF
TRBJ2-7 TRBV30 AWRVAGVGREQY
TRBJ1-5 TRBV5-6 ASSSQEGPSNQPQH
TRBJ2-5 TRBV4-2 ASSITYQETQY
TRBJ1-1 TRBV6-5 ASSYDGTGVYTEAF
TRBJ1-2 TRBV10-3 AISDPGTGDYGYT
TRBJ2-5 TRBV7-3 ASSLSGETQY
TRBJ1-5 TRBV4-2 ASSQGEYSINQPQH
TRBJ2-7 TRBV10-3 ATKAGGISYEQY
TRBJ2-7 TRBV7-9 ASSGSLRQGPNLFYEQY
TRBJ2-7 TRBV7-9 ASSLVASYEQY
TRBJ1-1 TRBV7-3 ASSLHQGNTEAF
TRBJ1-2 TRBV28 ASSLGPFSGQGLRSGGYT
TRBJ2-5 TRBV6-4 ASSDSSPGRGTTGETQY
TRBJ2-7 TRBV4-1 ASSQRTPAYEQY
TRBJ1-5 TRBV28 ASSLAHWRGEDQPQH
TRBJ2-7 TRBV5-4 ASSLIAGGRYEQY
TRBJ1-6 TRBV20-1 SANHSPLH
TRBJ2-7 TRBV5-1 ASSFGGGGKEQY
TRBJ1-5 TRBV27 ASSSRGWPQH
TRBJ2-6 TRBV2 ASLIRDRSGANVLT
TRBJ1-1 TRBV5-4 ASSLGQIEAF
TRBJ2-7 TRBV7-9 ASSNSRTSGSYEQY
TRBJ1-5 TRBV5-1 ASSRIGGPNQPQH
TRBJ2-1 TRBV27 ASSITSSGGSLYNEQF
TRBJ2-7 TRBV19 ASSTGTPTYEQY
TRBJ2-5 TRBV27 ASSFSGEGETQY
TRBJ1-4 TRBV2 ATRRDRDEKLF
TRBJ2-3 TRBV28 ASSPLLLVTDTQY
TRBJ2-3 TRBV7-2 ASSSFIAGVTDTQY
TRBJ1-1 TRBV18 ASSPPRGGGLGTEAF
TRBJ2-1 TRBV25-1 ASSDLDYNEQF
TRBJ2-5 TRBV19 ASSISGETQY
TRBJ2-1 TRBV11-2 ASSRTGGSEQF
TRBJ2-7 TRBV28 ASSLDRRPYEQY
TRBJ2-5 TRBV27 ASSLLGRSKETQY
TRBJ2-7 TRBV5-5 ASSSTDPYEQY
TRBJ2-1 TRBV2 ASSKLERADEQF